This TCR beta chain originates from a study of response to subunit inactivated influenza vaccine (dated by TCRdb to 2017 to 2018). Regarding the study in general: To follow how T cells responded to a trivalent subunit inactivated influenza vaccine, the researchers relied on deep quantitative profiling of the T cell receptor repertoire. Overall study outcomes, separate from this receptor: According to the authors, only a limited number of new T cells may be recruited by each seasonal influenza vaccination.

The library was produced with RT-PCR. Reads for this sample came from an Illumina HiSeq 2500. TCRdb trimmed the raw reads at Q25, called clones with MiXCR and kept productive beta chains. Rows with a matching CDR3 protein are joined into one entry that keeps the most common DNA and genes. This sample lists about 650,000 distinct CDR3 sequences; 15% to 19% were detected once. The ten most abundant clones make up 11% of the sample. This clonotype has a handful of counts. No antigen is known for it. Base qualities were left out, and no much larger clone turns up one base away. The germline V gene gives CDR1 as SGHVS and CDR2 as FNYEAQ. Counted from cysteine to phenylalanine, this CDR3 has 15 amino acids. Only the CDR3 DNA stays, 45 bases, in frame from base 1. The V end loses 3 bases and the J end loses 1 base, and a stretch of 9 bases separates them.

The sequence links TRBV7-6 to TRBJ2-2; a weak D assignment points to TRBD1 (5 bases agree). The receptor comes from a man aged 45-60 years who received an inactivated influenza vaccine. Donor details come from another sample of the same person, matched by shared clones. The sequencing used PBMCs from blood, collected about 11 days after vaccination. The DNA sequence follows: TGTGCCAGCAGCTTCAAGGGGCTGAACACCGGGGAGCTGTTTTTT. It translates as CASSFKGLNTGELFF.